These T cell receptor beta chains were read from a single sample in a study of CD8 T cells in Susac syndrome. TCRdb analysed the immunoSEQ multiplex PCR reads with MiXCR anew, one entry per CDR3 protein. The sample records roughly 100,000 distinct CDR3 sequences, approximately 94% being singletons. Sequenced input: CD8+ T cells from PBMCs. These receptors all come from a human donor with Susac syndrome. Each CDR3 is given with its conserved first and last residue. The order of the fields is J gene, clone size, V gene, D gene, CDR3 DNA, CDR3 protein. A D gene is named only where the DNA matches it firmly. Clone size is given for some rows only: seen once, a few or many times, or a class if the clone is expanded.

TRBJ2-1 | NA | TRBV9 | NA | TGTGCCAGCAGCGCAGGGGGGGAGAGTGAGCAGTTCTTC | CASSAGGESEQFF
TRBJ2-5 | NA | TRBV6-6 | TRBD2 | TGTGCCAGCAGCATTCCGGGCGGGGGGGCTGAGACCCAGTACTTC | CASSIPGGGAETQYF
TRBJ2-7 | NA | TRBV5-1 | TRBD1 | TGCGCCAGCAGCTTGGACAGGGGGCCCTCCTACGAGCAGTACTTC | CASSLDRGPSYEQYF
TRBJ2-7 | NA | TRBV9 | NA | TGTGCCAGCAGCAAGTGGGACACCCCCTACGAGCAGTACTTC | CASSKWDTPYEQYF
TRBJ2-3 | once | TRBV29-1 | NA | TGCAGCTGGGGGGCTGCCAACAGCGGAGATACGCAGTATTTT | CSWGAANSGDTQYF
TRBJ2-7 | NA | TRBV2 | TRBD1 | TGTGCCAGCAGTGAAATATCGGGACAGGCCTTCTACGAGCAGTACTTC | CASSEISGQAFYEQYF
TRBJ1-6 | NA | TRBV3-1 | NA | TGTGCCAGCAGCCCGCCGGGGGCTTATTCACCCCTCCACTTT | CASSPPGAYSPLHF
TRBJ2-1 | NA | TRBV5-1 | NA | TGCGCCAGCAGCTTCCGACAGGGAGGCAATGAGCAGTTCTTC | CASSFRQGGNEQFF
TRBJ2-1 | once | TRBV3-1 | NA | TGTGCCAGCAGCCTCCCTGGGGGGTTCTACAATGAGCAGTTCTTC | CASSLPGGFYNEQFF
TRBJ1-1 | NA | TRBV7-9 | NA | TGTGCCAGCAGCTTGGGGGACCCTTCTACCACTGAAGCTTTCTTT | CASSLGDPSTTEAFF
TRBJ2-7 | NA | TRBV29-1 | NA | TGCAGCGTCGCCCAAGTAGGCAGAGAGCCTTCCTACGAGCAGTACTTC | CSVAQVGREPSYEQYF
TRBJ2-7 | NA | TRBV20-1 | NA | TGCAGTGTCAGCCCCCCGAGAAGCTCCTACGAGCAGTACTTC | CSVSPPRSSYEQYF
TRBJ2-1 | NA | TRBV9 | NA | TGTGCCAGCAGCGTAGGGTCGCGGGTACATGAGCAGTTCTTC | CASSVGSRVHEQFF
TRBJ2-3 | NA | TRBV29-1 | NA | TGCAGCGTTGACGGAGCGGGCCAATACACAGATACGCAGTATTTT | CSVDGAGQYTDTQYF